The 10 T cell receptor beta chains below all came from one sample that was sequenced in a study of Graves' ophthalmopathy and Graves' hyperthyroidism. RNA transcripts provided the template for amplifying TCR beta CDR3 regions. Second-round multiplex PCR followed a first-round RT-PCR using HTBI primers. Via MiXCR, TCRdb re-called the multiplex PCR reads, giving one row per CDR3 protein. The data hold hundreds of thousands of distinct CDR3 sequences, with roughly 21% observed a single time. Sequences were obtained from peripheral blood. All receptors derive from a woman in her forties or fifties with Graves' ophthalmopathy.

This clonotype was seen repeatedly, ten times or more. The CDR3 is CASKDLNYEQYF. DNA for the CDR3: TGTGCCAGCAAGGACTTAAACTACGAGCAGTACTTC. The chain uses TRBV28 and TRBJ2-7; D possibly corresponds to TRBD2 (5 bases). Germline V lookup: CDR1 MDHEN, CDR2 SYDVKM. The CDR3 runs to 12 residues. V lost 7 bases, J lost 3 bases, and 10 bases lay in between.

The rearrangement joins TRBV20-1 to TRBJ2-5; 9 bases map to TRBD1. CDR3 size: 15 residues. V lost 5 bases to trimming and J lost 4 bases; unmatched junction nucleotides: 11. Germline CDR1 DFQATT, CDR2 SNEGSKA (reference sequence). Written as DNA, the CDR3 is TGCAGTGCTTCATCCGGGACAGGGCTGAGAGAGACCCAGTACTTC. Protein: CSASSGTGLRETQYF.

In its sample, this clonotype was seen many times. J is TRBJ2-4 and V is TRBV6-1; a possible D gene is TRBD2 (7 bases). V was shortened by 8 bases and J by 1 base, with 21 bases between the two germline ends. The CDR3 sequence is 17 residues long. The germline gives CDR1 MNHNS, CDR2 SASEGT. CDR3 amino acids: CASAPGAGAGAKNIQYF. CDR3 DNA: TGTGCCAGCGCCCCCGGGGCGGGGGCGGGGGCCAAAAACATTCAGTACTTC.

This clonotype came up many times. The chain joins TRBV28 to TRBJ2-2; the match to TRBD1 covers 7 bases. The germline CDR1 and CDR2 sequences are MDHEN and SYDVKM. Trimming removed 5 bases from V and 4 bases from J; junction bases left unmatched: 1. This CDR3 is built from 13 residues. The CDR3 protein is CASSTGATGELFF. CDR3 nucleotide sequence: TGTGCCAGCAGTACAGGGGCCACCGGGGAGCTGTTTTTT.

The chain links TRBV28 to TRBJ2-2, with D possibly TRBD1 on 6 matching bases. The CDR3 is 14 amino acids. V shed 8 bases and J shed 4 bases, with 14 bases lying between them. Germline V gene lookup returns CDR1 MDHEN and CDR2 SYDVKM. The CDR3 nucleotides are TGTGCCAGCGCTAAACAGGGTTTCACCGGGGAGCTGTTTTTT. It yields the protein CASAKQGFTGELFF. Full variable domain (rest looked up from reference TRBV28 and TRBJ2-2): DVKVTQSSRYLVKRTGEKVFLECVQDMDHENMFWYRQDPGLGLRLIYFSYDVKMKEKGDIPEGYSVSREKKERFSLILESASTNQTSMYLCASAKQGFTGELFFGEGSRLTVL.

Only one count was recorded for this clonotype. V and J are TRBV7-8 and TRBJ1-2; tentative D call: TRBD1 (5 bases). With 5 bases removed from V and 4 bases from J, the gap between germline ends came to 14 bases. There are 14 residues in the CDR3. In germline, CDR1 is SGHVS, CDR2 FQNEAQ. The CDR3 coding sequence is TGTGCCAGCAGCCCCCGGGAGGGGACCTATGGCTACACCTTC. It yields the protein CASSPREGTYGYTF.

There are many counts of this clonotype. The genes are TRBV5-1 and TRBJ1-1; D remains ambiguous. The CDR3 loop spans 13 amino acids. The germline V and J ends were trimmed by 4 bases and 1 base, with 8 bases remaining between them. The germline CDR1 and CDR2 sequences are SGHRS and YFSETQ. The CDR3 sequence: CASSVRANTEAFF. Here the CDR3 DNA reads TGCGCCAGCAGCGTTCGGGCGAACACTGAAGCTTTCTTT.

The sample holds many counts of this clonotype. V gene TRBV28 combines with J gene TRBJ1-1; 7 positions agree with TRBD1. CDR3 length: 16 residues. V trimming: 3 bases; J trimming: 0 bases; junction bases outside the gene matches: 7. Germline values: CDR1 MDHEN, CDR2 SYDVKM. The CDR3 protein is CASSFGLGQLNTEAFF. The CDR3, as DNA: TGTGCCAGCAGTTTCGGCCTGGGACAGTTGAACACTGAAGCTTTCTTT. Using reference TRBV28 and TRBJ1-1 for the parts outside the CDR3, the full variable domain is DVKVTQSSRYLVKRTGEKVFLECVQDMDHENMFWYRQDPGLGLRLIYFSYDVKMKEKGDIPEGYSVSREKKERFSLILESASTNQTSMYLCASSFGLGQLNTEAFFGQGTRLTVV.

The V and J genes are TRBV12-3 or TRBV12-4 and TRBJ1-1; the D is unclear. Deletions cut 3 bases from V and 0 bases from J, with 8 bases between. The CDR3 covers 14 residues. The CDR3 coding sequence is TGTGCCAGCAGTTTCGCGGGGATGAACACTGAAGCTTTCTTT. This encodes CASSFAGMNTEAFF.

This clonotype was observed many times. The gene calls are TRBV5-1 and TRBJ1-2; unclear D gene. The CDR3 extends over 15 amino acids. The germline V gene encodes CDR1 SGHRS and CDR2 YFSETQ. V lost 0 bases to trimming and J lost 4 bases, with 13 bases between them. DNA of the CDR3: TGCGCCAGCAGCTTGGAAGGCCGAGTAGGCTATGGCTACACCTTC. Protein product: CASSLEGRVGYGYTF.